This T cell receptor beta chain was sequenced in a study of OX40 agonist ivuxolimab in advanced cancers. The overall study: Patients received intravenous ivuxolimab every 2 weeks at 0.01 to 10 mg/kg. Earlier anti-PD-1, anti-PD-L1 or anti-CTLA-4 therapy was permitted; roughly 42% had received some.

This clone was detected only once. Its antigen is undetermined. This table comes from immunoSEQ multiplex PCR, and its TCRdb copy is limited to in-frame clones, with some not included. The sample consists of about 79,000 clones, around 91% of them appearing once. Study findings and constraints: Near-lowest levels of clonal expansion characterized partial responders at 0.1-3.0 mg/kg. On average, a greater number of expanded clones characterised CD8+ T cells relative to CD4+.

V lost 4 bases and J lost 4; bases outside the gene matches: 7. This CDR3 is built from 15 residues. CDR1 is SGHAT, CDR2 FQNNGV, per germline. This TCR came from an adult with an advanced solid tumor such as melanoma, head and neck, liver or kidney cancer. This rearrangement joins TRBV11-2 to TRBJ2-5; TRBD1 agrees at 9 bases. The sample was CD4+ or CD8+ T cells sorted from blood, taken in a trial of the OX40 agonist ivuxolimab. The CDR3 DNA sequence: TGTGCCAGCAGCTCGGAAAGGGGACAGGGAGAGACCCAGTACTTC. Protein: CASSSERGQGETQYF.